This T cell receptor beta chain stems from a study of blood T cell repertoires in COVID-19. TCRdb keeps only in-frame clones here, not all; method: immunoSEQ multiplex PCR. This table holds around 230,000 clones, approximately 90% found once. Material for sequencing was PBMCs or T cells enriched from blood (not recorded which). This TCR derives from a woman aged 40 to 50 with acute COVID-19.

CDR3 DNA: TGTGCCAGTAGTCCCAGGGACAGAGGGAAGCAGTACTTC. Its protein product is CASSPRDRGKQYF. V usage is TRBV19 and J usage is TRBJ2-7; 7 bases align to TRBD1. Germline-derived CDR1 and CDR2 are LNHDA and SQIVND (reference sequence). The CDR3 is made up of 13 amino acids. V trimming: 5 bases; J trimming: 8 bases; junction bases outside the gene matches: 9.